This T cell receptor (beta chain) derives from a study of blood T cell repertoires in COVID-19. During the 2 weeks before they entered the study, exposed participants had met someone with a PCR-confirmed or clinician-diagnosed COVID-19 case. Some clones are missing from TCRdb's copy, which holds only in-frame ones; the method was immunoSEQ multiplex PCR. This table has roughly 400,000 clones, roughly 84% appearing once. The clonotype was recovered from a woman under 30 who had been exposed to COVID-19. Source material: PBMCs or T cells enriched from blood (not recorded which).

The CDR3 DNA is TGCGCCAGCAGCCAAGGCACCCCTAGCGGGACCAACACCGGGGAGCTGTTTTTT. It encodes CASSQGTPSGTNTGELFF. This rearrangement joins TRBV4-1 to TRBJ2-2, with 9 bases identical to TRBD2. CDR1 is MGHRA, CDR2 YSYEKL, per germline. Trimming removed 1 base from V and 2 bases from J; junction bases left unmatched: 8. The CDR3 covers 18 residues.